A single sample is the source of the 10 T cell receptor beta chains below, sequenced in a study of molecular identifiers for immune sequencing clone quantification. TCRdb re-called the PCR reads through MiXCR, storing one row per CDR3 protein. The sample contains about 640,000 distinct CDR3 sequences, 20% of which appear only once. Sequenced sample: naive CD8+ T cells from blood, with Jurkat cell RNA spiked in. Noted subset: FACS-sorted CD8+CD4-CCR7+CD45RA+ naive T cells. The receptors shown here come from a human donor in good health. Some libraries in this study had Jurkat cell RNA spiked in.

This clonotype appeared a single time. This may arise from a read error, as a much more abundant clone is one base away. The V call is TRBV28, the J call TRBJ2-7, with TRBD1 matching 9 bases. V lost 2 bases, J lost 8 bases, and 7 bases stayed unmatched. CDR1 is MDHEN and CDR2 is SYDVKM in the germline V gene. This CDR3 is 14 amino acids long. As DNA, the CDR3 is TGTGCCAGCAGTTTAACAGGGGGCAAGAACAAGCAGTACTTC. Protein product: CASSLTGGKNKQYF. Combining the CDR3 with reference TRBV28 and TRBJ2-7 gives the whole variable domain DVKVTQSSRYLVKRTGEKVFLECVQDMDHENMFWYRQDPGLGLRLIYFSYDVKMKEKGDIPEGYSVSREKKERFSLILESASTNQTSMYLCASSLTGGKNKQYFGPGTRLTVT.

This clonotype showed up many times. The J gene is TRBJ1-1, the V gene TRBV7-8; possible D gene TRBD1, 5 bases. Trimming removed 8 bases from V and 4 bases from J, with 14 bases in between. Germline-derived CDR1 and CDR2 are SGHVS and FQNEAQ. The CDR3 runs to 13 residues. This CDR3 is CASELLGGTEAFF. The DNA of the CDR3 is TGTGCCAGCGAACTGCTGGGGGGCACTGAAGCTTTCTTT.

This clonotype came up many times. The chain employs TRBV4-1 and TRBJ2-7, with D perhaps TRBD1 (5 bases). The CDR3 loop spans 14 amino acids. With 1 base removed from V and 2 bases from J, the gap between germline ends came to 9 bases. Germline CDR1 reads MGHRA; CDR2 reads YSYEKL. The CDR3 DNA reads TGCGCCAGCAGCCAAGTATCAGGGACCTACGAGCAGTACTTC. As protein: CASSQVSGTYEQYF.

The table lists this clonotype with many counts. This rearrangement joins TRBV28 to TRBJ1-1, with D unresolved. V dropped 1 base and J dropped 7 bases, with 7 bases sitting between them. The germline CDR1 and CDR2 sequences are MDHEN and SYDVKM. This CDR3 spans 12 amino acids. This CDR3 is CASSLSALEAFF. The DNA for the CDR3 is TGTGCCAGCAGTTTATCAGCACTTGAAGCTTTCTTT.

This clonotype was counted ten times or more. Written as DNA, the CDR3 is TGTGCCAGCAGTTCGGGACAGGGCTTGATCTACGAGCAGTACTTC. Amino acid sequence: CASSSGQGLIYEQYF. The chain links TRBV27 to TRBJ2-7, with TRBD1 matching 9 bases. The CDR3 extends over 15 amino acids. Germline CDR1 reads MNHEY; CDR2 reads SMNVEV (reference sequence). Germline trimming cut 4 bases from V and 3 bases from J; bases unmatched to any gene: 7.

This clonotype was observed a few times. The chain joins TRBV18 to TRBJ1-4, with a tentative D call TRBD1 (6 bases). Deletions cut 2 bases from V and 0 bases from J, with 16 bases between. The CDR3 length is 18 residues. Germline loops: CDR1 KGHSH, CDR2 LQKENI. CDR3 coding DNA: TGTGCCAGCTCACCAGAACGGACAGAAGTCCCAACTAATGAAAAACTGTTTTTT. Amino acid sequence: CASSPERTEVPTNEKLFF.

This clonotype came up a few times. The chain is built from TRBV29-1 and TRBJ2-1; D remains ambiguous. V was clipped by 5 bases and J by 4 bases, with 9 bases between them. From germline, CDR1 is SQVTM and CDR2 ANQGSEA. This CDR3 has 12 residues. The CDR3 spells CSVISAYNEQFF. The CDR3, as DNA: TGCAGCGTTATTTCCGCTTACAATGAGCAGTTCTTC.

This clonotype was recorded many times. CDR3 in amino acids: CASSPSGRGIDTQYF. Written as DNA, the CDR3 is TGTGCCAGCAGTCCCTCTGGCAGGGGGATAGATACGCAGTATTTT. The genes are TRBV6-2 or TRBV6-3 and TRBJ2-3, with 7 nucleotides matching TRBD1. The CDR3 length is 15 residues. Germline V gene lookup returns CDR1 MNHEY and CDR2 SVGEGT. V was clipped by 5 bases and J by 5 bases; unmatched bases: 10.

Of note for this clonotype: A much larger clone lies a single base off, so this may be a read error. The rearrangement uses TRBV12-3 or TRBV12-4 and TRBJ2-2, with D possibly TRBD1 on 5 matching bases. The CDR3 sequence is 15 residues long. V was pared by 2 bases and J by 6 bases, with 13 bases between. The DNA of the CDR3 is TGTGCCAGCAGTTTATTGGGGCCCGGTGCCGGGGAGCTGTTTTTT. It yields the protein CASSLLGPGAGELFF.

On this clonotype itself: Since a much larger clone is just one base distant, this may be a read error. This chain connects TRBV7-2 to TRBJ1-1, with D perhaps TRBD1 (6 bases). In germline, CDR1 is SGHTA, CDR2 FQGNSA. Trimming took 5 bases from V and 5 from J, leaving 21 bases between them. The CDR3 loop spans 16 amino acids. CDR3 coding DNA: TGTGCCAGCAGCATACCGGACAGCCGTCCGTTGACTGAAGCTTTCTTT. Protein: CASSIPDSRPLTEAFF.